The T cell receptor (beta chain) under discussion was sequenced for a study of cytomegalovirus exposure and HLA in healthy donors. Overall study: One earlier analysis, a look at approximately 190 million T cells, found more than 100 million unique TCR beta sequences.

CDR1 and CDR2 (germline): LNHDA, SQIVND (reference sequence). Losses at the gene ends were 5 bases for V and 1 base for J; bases not matched to a gene: 3. There are 16 residues in the CDR3. Study-level results: TCR beta sequences reportedly predicted the HLA-A and HLA-B alleles of most subjects accurately. The study recorded over 150 TCR beta chains that were cytomegalovirus-associated.

Comments on this clone: Its antigen is as yet unknown.

Primers included in the PCR were 60 Vbeta and 13 Jbeta primers. The table came from immunoSEQ multiplex PCR; TCRdb's copy has only in-frame clones and leaves some out. The data show 130,000 or so clones, about 9.1% seen once. The V call is TRBV19, the J call TRBJ1-3, with TRBD1 identical over 12 bases. Sample: PBMCs. This clonotype originated in a woman aged 40 to 50 in good health and CMV-seropositive. The CDR3 spells CASSWDRGPSGNTIYF. The CDR3, as DNA: TGTGCCAGTAGTTGGGACAGGGGGCCGTCTGGAAACACCATATATTTT.